The entry below gives a single T cell receptor (beta chain) sequence along with its context. The antigen is not known. TCRdb's copy holds only in-frame clones and misses some; the assay was immunoSEQ multiplex PCR. The sample carries approximately 740,000 clones, nearly 95% recorded once. This CDR3 is built from 16 residues. V shed 8 bases and J shed 0 bases, with 18 bases lying between them. Germline values: CDR1 MDHEN, CDR2 SYDVKM. The sample comes from a study of shared clonotypes between healthy human individuals. The study's findings and limits: Naive subsets typically showed greater estimated richness than memory subsets.

Naivety among CD8 cells was defined by CD45RO negativity and positive CCR7 selection, thereby excluding terminally differentiated effector memory CD45RA+ cells. The receptor's source is a man under 40 in good health. The sample taken for sequencing was naive CD8+ T cells sorted from blood. The V and J genes are TRBV28 and TRBJ2-3; TRBD2 is a possible D gene (6 bases). The CDR3 nucleotides are TGTGCCAGCTCAATCTCCGGGACTGTGAGCACAGATACGCAGTATTTT. Translating it yields CASSISGTVSTDTQYF.